The 17 T cell receptor beta chains in this list originate from one sample, sequenced in a study of blood T cell repertoires in COVID-19. Sequencing used immunoSEQ multiplex PCR; TCRdb keeps in-frame clones, though not all of them. Of about 16,000 clones in the sample, about 89% were seen once. The sample comprised peripheral blood. Every receptor here comes from a man aged 55 to 70 with acute or convalescent COVID-19.

This chain joins TRBV7-3 and TRBJ1-1, with D possibly being TRBD1 (5 bases). Germline CDR1 reads SGHTA; CDR2 reads FQGTGA. This CDR3 contains 12 residues. V lost 5 bases, J lost 7 bases, and 11 bases lay in between. The CDR3 nucleotides read TGTGCCAGCAGCCCCGGCCAGGGTGAAGCTTTCTTT. This sequence encodes CASSPGQGEAFF.

V usage is TRBV20-1 and J usage is TRBJ2-3, with TRBD2 matching over 12 bases. V was clipped by 3 bases and J by 5 bases; unmatched bases: 9. The germline gives CDR1 DFQATT, CDR2 SNEGSKA (reference sequence). This CDR3 region has 16 residues. The CDR3, as DNA: TGCAGTGCTAGTTTGGCTAGCGGGGGGGCCATAGATACGCAGTATTTT. This codes for CSASLASGGAIDTQYF.

The chain combines TRBV7-3 with TRBJ2-3; 12 bases line up with TRBD2. The CDR3 is made up of 19 amino acids. Per the germline V gene, CDR1 is SGHTA and CDR2 is FQGTGA. Trimming removed 5 bases from V and 4 bases from J; junction bases left unmatched: 16. The CDR3 region is CASSVKRSGLAGRSDTQYF. The CDR3 nucleotides read TGTGCCAGCAGCGTTAAGCGGTCCGGACTAGCGGGGCGATCAGATACGCAGTATTTT.

This clone was seen more than once but under ten times. The V and J genes are TRBV25-1 and TRBJ2-7, with TRBD2 matching 7 bases. CDR1 and CDR2 (germline): MGHDK, SYGVNS. The junction had 6 bases not matched to a gene; V was cut back by 1 base and J by 6 bases. This CDR3 has 14 residues. In DNA, the CDR3 is TGTGCCAGCAGTGAATGGGAGGGGTCGGTCGAGCAGTACTTC. Translating gives CASSEWEGSVEQYF.

The chain has TRBV18 and TRBJ2-1, with TRBD2 matching 7 bases. Per germline, CDR1 KGHSH and CDR2 LQKENI. CDR3 length: 15 residues. The ends lost 3 bases at V and 4 bases at J; junction bases unmatched: 6. The CDR3 here is CASSPIREGYNEQFF. The CDR3 DNA reads TGTGCCAGCTCACCGATTAGGGAGGGGTACAATGAGCAGTTCTTC.

The V and J genes are TRBV10-3 and TRBJ2-5, with TRBD2 matching 9 bases. V shed 0 bases and J 1 base; nucleotides not matched to a gene: 6. This CDR3 comprises 17 residues. CDR1 ENHRY and CDR2 SYGVKD come from the germline V gene. This CDR3 is CAISESQGRGGQETQYF. CDR3 bases: TGTGCCATCAGTGAGTCACAGGGGCGGGGGGGCCAAGAGACCCAGTACTTC.

V gene TRBV5-1 combines with J gene TRBJ2-5; maybe TRBD1 (6 bases). The CDR3 covers 17 residues. Germline lookup yields CDR1 SGHRS and CDR2 YFSETQ. V was clipped by 4 bases and J by 1 base, with 20 bases between them. The CDR3 loop reads CASSPSTGVNSQETQYF. CDR3 coding DNA: TGCGCCAGCAGCCCCTCGACAGGCGTAAATTCCCAAGAGACCCAGTACTTC.

V and J are TRBV27 and TRBJ2-7; a possible D gene is TRBD2 (6 bases). The CDR3 covers 13 residues. In germline, CDR1 is MNHEY, CDR2 SMNVEV (reference sequence). V lost 2 bases, J lost 6 bases, and 11 bases lay in between. CDR3 coding DNA: TGTGCCAGCAGTTTACGATTGGGGGGCGAGCAGTACTTC. Its translation: CASSLRLGGEQYF.

J is TRBJ2-1 and V is TRBV27, with 12 bases identical to TRBD2. Germline V gene sequence: CDR1 MNHEY, CDR2 SMNVEV (reference sequence). The CDR3 length is 17 residues. Trimming at V came to 3 bases and at J to 10 bases, leaving 13 bases not matched to a gene. Written as DNA, the CDR3 is TGTGCCAGCAGTTTTCGAATCGCTAGCGGGGGGGCCTGGGAGCAGTTCTTC. This translates into CASSFRIASGGAWEQFF.

The rearrangement links TRBV4-2 to TRBJ2-1; TRBD2 matches 7 bases. Germline trimming cut 1 base from V and 4 bases from J; bases unmatched to any gene: 10. The length of the CDR3 is 17 residues. Germline CDR1 LGHNA, CDR2 YNFKEQ. The chain's CDR3 is CASSQASGGRGYNEQFF. As DNA, the CDR3 is TGTGCCAGCAGCCAAGCTTCTGGCGGGAGAGGTTACAATGAGCAGTTCTTC.

The V and J genes are TRBV6-5 and TRBJ2-1, with D possibly being TRBD2 (5 bases). Germline V gene lookup returns CDR1 MNHEY and CDR2 SVGAGI. Trimming took 8 bases from V and 9 from J, leaving 11 bases between them. The CDR3 totals 11 residues. The CDR3 DNA reads TGTGCCAGCGGCCACGGGGTTGAGCAGTTCTTC. Residues: CASGHGVEQFF.

The rearrangement uses TRBV28 and TRBJ1-4; the match to TRBD1 covers 10 bases. The CDR3 spans 16 residues. V shed 6 bases and J 3 bases; nucleotides not matched to a gene: 7. The germline V gene encodes CDR1 MDHEN and CDR2 SYDVKM. The CDR3 is CASSLRGTGANEKLFF. Here the CDR3 DNA reads TGTGCCAGCAGCTTAAGAGGGACAGGGGCTAATGAAAAACTGTTTTTT.

The J gene is TRBJ1-2, the V gene TRBV11-2, with D perhaps TRBD1 (6 bases). CDR1 is SGHAT, CDR2 FQNNGV, per germline. V dropped 4 bases and J dropped 4 bases, with 19 bases sitting between them. The CDR3 consists of 16 residues. This CDR3 reads CASSSLAGAGSYGYTF. The DNA of the CDR3 is TGTGCCAGCAGCTCGTTAGCGGGGGCTGGGAGCTATGGCTACACCTTC.

The chain joins TRBV9 to TRBJ1-2; TRBD1 matches 10 bases. Germline V lookup: CDR1 SGDLS, CDR2 YYNGEE. CDR3 length: 15 residues. Germline trimming cut 0 bases from V and 2 bases from J; bases unmatched to any gene: 1. CDR3 sequence (DNA): TGTGCCAGCAGCGTAGGGGGACAGGGGAACTATGGCTACACCTTC. This encodes CASSVGGQGNYGYTF. Full variable domain (missing parts from reference TRBV9 and TRBJ1-2): DSGVTQTPKHLITATGQRVTLRCSPRSGDLSVYWYQQSLDQGLQFLIQYYNGEERAKGNILERFSAQQFPDLHSELNLSSLELGDSALYFCASSVGGQGNYGYTFGSGTRLTVV.

The V call is TRBV6-1, the J call TRBJ1-5; tentative D call: TRBD1 (5 bases). The germline CDR1 and CDR2 sequences are MNHNS and SASEGT. The CDR3 has 12 residues. Trimming took off 3 bases at V and 7 bases at J, with 7 bases between the two ends. The CDR3 loop is CASSERQQPQHF. The CDR3 nucleotides are TGTGCCAGCAGTGAGAGACAGCAGCCCCAGCATTTT.

The chain carries TRBV18 and TRBJ2-3, with 11 nucleotides matching TRBD1. The CDR3 contains 17 residues. Germline V gene sequence: CDR1 KGHSH, CDR2 LQKENI. Trimming cost V 6 bases and J 0 bases; bases outside gene matches: 8. The CDR3 loop is CASSHAGQGASTDTQYF. The CDR3 region has the DNA TGTGCCAGCTCTCACGCCGGACAGGGGGCTAGCACAGATACGCAGTATTTT.

This chain connects TRBV11-2 to TRBJ2-3; a possible D gene is TRBD1 (5 bases). Trimming pared 3 bases from V and 1 base from J, leaving 8 bases between. CDR3 length: 14 amino acids. Germline V CDR1 and CDR2: SGHAT, FQNNGV. CDR3 in DNA: TGTGCCAGCAGCTTCATCAGGGGCACAGATACGCAGTATTTT. The encoded protein is CASSFIRGTDTQYF.